The 25 T cell receptor beta chains reported below all come from one sample, sequenced in a study of T cell responses to AZD1222 COVID-19 vaccine. The method was immunoSEQ multiplex PCR; TCRdb's version includes in-frame clones alone and lacks a portion of them. The sample lists 150,000 or so clones; 70% to 90% were seen once. Sequenced here: peripheral blood, sampled 28 days after the second dose of the MenACWY control vaccine. Receptors were obtained from an adult who received the MenACWY meningococcal vaccine as a control.

The chain combines TRBV7-9 with TRBJ1-2; D call uncertain. Trimming left V 2 bases short and J 6 bases short, with 13 bases between. The CDR3 has 14 amino acids. CDR1 and CDR2 (germline): SEHNR, FQNEAQ (reference sequence). The CDR3 here is CASSLFSWQDGYTF. DNA of the CDR3: TGTGCCAGCAGCTTATTTTCCTGGCAGGATGGCTACACCTTC.

Turning to this clone: A junction boundary mismatches the germline segment, possibly from a read error. This chain uses TRBV6-2 or TRBV6-3 with TRBJ2-3, with a tentative D call TRBD2 (6 bases). The CDR3 totals 12 residues. The germline V gene encodes CDR1 MNHEY and CDR2 SVGEGT. This CDR3 reads CAISREVDTQYF. The DNA of the CDR3 is TGTGCCATCAGTAGGGAGGTGGATACGCAGTATTTT.

The rearrangement uses TRBV12-3 or TRBV12-4 and TRBJ2-5; D gene unclear. The CDR3 has 13 amino acids. With 2 bases removed from V and 3 bases from J, the gap between germline ends came to 7 bases. The CDR3 reads CASSLKFEETQYF. The CDR3 nucleotides are TGTGCCAGCAGTTTAAAGTTCGAAGAGACCCAGTACTTC.

J is TRBJ2-7 and V is TRBV10-3, with a possible D match to TRBD1 (6 bases). The CDR3 loop spans 13 amino acids. The germline V and J ends were trimmed by 7 bases and 3 bases, with 13 bases remaining between them. Germline CDR1 reads ENHRY; CDR2 reads SYGVKD. In nucleotides, the CDR3 is TGTGCCATCAAGAACGACAGGCTCTACGAGCAGTACTTC. Protein product: CAIKNDRLYEQYF.

This sequence joins TRBV4-3 and TRBJ2-1, with 9 nucleotides matching TRBD2. The ends lost 5 bases at V and 6 bases at J; junction bases unmatched: 8. The CDR3 totals 15 residues. CDR1 is LGHNA, CDR2 YSLEER, per germline. The CDR3 DNA follows: TGCGCCAGCAGCTCCGGAGCGGGAGGAAGCAATGAGCAGTTCTTC. Its translation is CASSSGAGGSNEQFF.

The V gene is TRBV28, the J gene TRBJ2-7, with 9 bases that match TRBD1. The germline CDR1 and CDR2 sequences are MDHEN and SYDVKM. Trimming removed 6 bases from V and 4 bases from J; junction bases left unmatched: 13. This CDR3 region has 16 residues. CDR3 amino acids: CASSPPLGTGPYEQYF. The CDR3 DNA reads as TGTGCCAGCAGCCCGCCCTTGGGGACAGGGCCTTACGAGCAGTACTTC.

This rearrangement joins TRBV2 to TRBJ2-7; D uncertain. The CDR3 consists of 12 residues. Germline V gene data show CDR1 as SNHLY and CDR2 as FYNNEI. Between the trimmed V and J ends, which lost 8 bases and 2 bases, there was a span of 10 bases. The CDR3 sequence is CASGKNAYEQYF. CDR3 bases: TGTGCCAGCGGTAAAAACGCCTACGAGCAGTACTTC. The variable domain in full, with the rest retrieved from reference TRBV2 and TRBJ2-7, is EPEVTQTPSHQVTQMGQEVILRCVPISNHLYFYWYRQILGQKVEFLVSFYNNEISEKSEIFDDQFSVERPDGSNFTLKIRSTKLEDSAMYFCASGKNAYEQYFGPGTRLTVT.

This clone occurred once. Other DNA sequences in this sample translate to the same CDR3. The genes are TRBV18 and TRBJ2-1; D not resolved. The V gene's germline CDR1 is KGHSH and CDR2 LQKENI. V lost 2 bases, J lost 7 bases, and 6 bases lay in between. The CDR3 contains 12 residues. The CDR3 region is CASSPKGNEQFF. DNA of the CDR3: TGTGCCAGCTCACCAAAAGGGAATGAGCAGTTCTTC.

The rearrangement uses TRBV28 and TRBJ2-7; TRBD2 matches at 11 bases. CDR1 and CDR2 from the germline V gene are MDHEN and SYDVKM. The CDR3 length is 16 residues. The junction had 8 bases not matched to a gene; V was cut back by 3 bases and J by 4 bases. In DNA, the CDR3 is TGTGCCAGCAGTTTCCCCGGGACTAGCGGCCTGTACGAGCAGTACTTC. The encoded protein is CASSFPGTSGLYEQYF.

The V call is TRBV30, the J call TRBJ1-1; 9 nucleotides match TRBD1. CDR3 length: 14 residues. The germline V gene has CDR1 GTSNPN and CDR2 SVGIG (reference sequence). V gave up 5 bases and J gave up 4 bases; unmatched junction bases: 8. CDR3 loop: CAWATGTGITEAFF. CDR3 in DNA: TGTGCCTGGGCGACCGGGACAGGGATCACTGAAGCTTTCTTT.

This chain uses TRBV9 with TRBJ1-5; 8 bases map to TRBD1. J lost 14 bases, V lost 5 bases, and 18 bases had no gene match. Germline lookup yields CDR1 SGDLS and CDR2 YYNGEE. The length of the CDR3 is 15 residues. The CDR3 DNA reads TGTGCCAGCAGACTTCGTACCCTTCAGACAGGGGCGAAGCATTTT. It yields the protein CASRLRTLQTGAKHF.

The chain recombines TRBV29-1 with TRBJ2-3; D perhaps matches TRBD1 (7 bases). Germline-derived CDR1 and CDR2 are SQVTM and ANQGSEA. The germline V and J ends were trimmed by 1 base and 4 bases, with 15 bases remaining between them. The CDR3 loop spans 15 amino acids. CDR3 nucleotide sequence: TGCAGCGTTGAAGGGGACGGAGGGGGCTCAGATACGCAGTATTTT. Encoded protein: CSVEGDGGGSDTQYF.

V is TRBV28 and J is TRBJ2-1; TRBD2 matches 8 bases. The J segment lost 3 bases and the V segment lost 6 bases, leaving 4 bases of the junction unmatched. CDR3 length: 14 residues. In germline, CDR1 is MDHEN, CDR2 SYDVKM. For the CDR3, the DNA is TGTGCCAGCAGACTAGCGGAGATCTACAATGAGCAGTTCTTC. Translation: CASRLAEIYNEQFF.

J is TRBJ2-7 and V is TRBV28; no firm D call. V was pared by 4 bases and J by 3 bases, with 10 bases between. Germline CDR1 MDHEN, CDR2 SYDVKM. This CDR3 comprises 13 residues. The CDR3 sequence: CASSSQDYYEQYF. The CDR3 nucleotides are TGTGCCAGCAGTTCCCAGGATTACTACGAGCAGTACTTC.

The CDR3 sequence is CASSPTSGENTGELFF. The CDR3 DNA reads as TGTGCCAGCAGTCCGACTAGCGGGGAGAACACCGGGGAGCTGTTTTTT. The rearrangement uses TRBV2 and TRBJ2-2, with 11 positions matching TRBD2. CDR1 is SNHLY, CDR2 FYNNEI, per germline. Trimming cost V 5 bases and J 1 base; bases outside gene matches: 3. This CDR3 spans 16 amino acids.

The chain recombines TRBV28 with TRBJ1-5; possibly TRBD1 for D (6 bases). Germline-derived CDR1 and CDR2 are MDHEN and SYDVKM. The CDR3 consists of 14 residues. Trimming removed 6 bases at V and 3 bases at J, with 12 bases between. CDR3 in amino acids: CASRPTGINQPQHF. Written as DNA, the CDR3 is TGTGCCAGCAGACCAACAGGGATCAATCAGCCCCAGCATTTT. The full variable domain, rest sourced from reference TRBV28 and TRBJ1-5, is DVKVTQSSRYLVKRTGEKVFLECVQDMDHENMFWYRQDPGLGLRLIYFSYDVKMKEKGDIPEGYSVSREKKERFSLILESASTNQTSMYLCASRPTGINQPQHFGDGTRLSIL.

This chain links TRBV4-3 with TRBJ2-3, with D uncertain. This CDR3 is 15 amino acids long. The V and J ends lost 0 bases and 2 bases respectively, with 9 bases between them. CDR1 and CDR2 from the germline V gene are LGHNA and YSLEER. In nucleotides, the CDR3 is TGCGCCAGCAGCCAAGAGGCGAGGCCCACAGATACGCAGTATTTT. Translation gives CASSQEARPTDTQYF.

This chain uses TRBV7-9 with TRBJ1-4, with D possibly being TRBD1 (6 bases). V dropped 5 bases and J dropped 6 bases, with 16 bases sitting between them. Germline-derived CDR1 and CDR2 are SEHNR and FQNEAQ (reference sequence). This CDR3 spans 15 amino acids. DNA for the CDR3: TGTGCCAGCAGCGTCACAGGGATCGGGGATGAAAAACTGTTTTTT. Amino acids: CASSVTGIGDEKLFF.

The rearrangement uses TRBV9 and TRBJ2-7; maybe TRBD1 (6 bases). The CDR3 is 16 amino acids. V shed 4 bases and J shed 0 bases, with 17 bases lying between them. Per the germline V gene, CDR1 is SGDLS and CDR2 is YYNGEE. The CDR3 spells CASSPNWAGDSYEQYF. The CDR3 DNA reads as TGTGCCAGCAGCCCTAACTGGGCAGGGGACTCCTACGAGCAGTACTTC.

The chain has TRBV19 and TRBJ1-6; TRBD1 agrees at 7 bases. CDR3 length: 14 residues. Germline CDR1 reads LNHDA; CDR2 reads SQIVND (reference sequence). V shed 3 bases, J shed 6 bases, and the junction held 2 bases outside the gene matches. This chain's CDR3 is CASSMGQPNSPLHF. CDR3 DNA: TGTGCCAGTAGTATGGGACAGCCTAATTCACCCCTCCACTTT.

This chain joins TRBV28 and TRBJ1-5, with 8 bases fitting TRBD1. Looked up from germline, CDR1 is MDHEN and CDR2 is SYDVKM. This CDR3 has 15 amino acids. V lost 6 bases and J lost 9; bases outside the gene matches: 13. In nucleotides, the CDR3 is TGTGCCAGCAGCCTCAGAACAGGGGGAGGTCTGCCCCAGCATTTT. Its protein product is CASSLRTGGGLPQHF.

CDR3 DNA: TGTGCCAGTAGTCCATCGCCAGGGGGAATAGGTGAAAAACTGTTTTTT. Translating gives CASSPSPGGIGEKLFF. The V and J genes are TRBV19 and TRBJ1-4; 7 bases match TRBD1. The CDR3 covers 16 residues. Per germline, CDR1 LNHDA and CDR2 SQIVND (reference sequence). V lost 5 bases and J lost 7; bases outside the gene matches: 13.

The CDR3 reads CAWRDSPHQPQHF. The CDR3 DNA reads as TGTGCCTGGCGAGACAGTCCACATCAGCCCCAGCATTTT. The chain recombines TRBV30 with TRBJ1-5, with D perhaps TRBD1 (5 bases). V was pared by 5 bases and J by 5 bases, with 13 bases between. CDR1 GTSNPN and CDR2 SVGIG come from the germline V gene (reference sequence). The CDR3 has 13 residues.

The chain joins TRBV27 to TRBJ2-1, with D unresolved. V lost 3 bases to trimming and J lost 2 bases, with 14 bases between them. CDR3 length equals 16 residues. Germline assignment: CDR1 MNHEY and CDR2 SMNVEV (reference sequence). The CDR3 sequence: CASSFQGRATYNEQFF. The CDR3 DNA sequence: TGTGCCAGCAGTTTCCAAGGACGAGCGACCTACAATGAGCAGTTCTTC.

This chain connects TRBV28 to TRBJ2-1; TRBD2 matches 7 bases. The ends lost 5 bases at V and 8 bases at J; junction bases unmatched: 6. There are 13 residues in the CDR3. Looked up from germline, CDR1 is MDHEN and CDR2 is SYDVKM. The CDR3 loop reads CASSGGDLDEQFF. In DNA form, the CDR3 reads TGTGCCAGCAGTGGGGGGGATTTGGATGAGCAGTTCTTC.